This entry lists 28 T cell receptor beta chains sequenced from one sample in a study of T cells in localized non-small cell lung cancer. Using immunoSEQ multiplex PCR, the repertoire was profiled, and TCRdb retains in-frame clones only, with some absent. The sample has 55,000 to 80,000 clones; roughly four fifths are singletons. The sequencing here drew on peripheral blood, taken before any cancer treatment. The receptor source for this set is a female donor over 55 with stage I lung adenocarcinoma.

V and J are TRBV30 and TRBJ2-5, with D possibly TRBD2 on 6 matching bases. The CDR3 is 16 residues long. Germline CDR1 reads GTSNPN; CDR2 reads SVGIG (reference sequence). V lost 3 bases, J lost 5 bases, and 22 bases lay in between. CDR3 in amino acids: CAWSGLGAGMRETQYF. CDR3 coding DNA: TGTGCCTGGAGCGGCCTTGGGGCGGGGATGAGGGAGACCCAGTACTTC.

V usage is TRBV7-8 and J usage is TRBJ1-2; a possible D gene is TRBD1 (6 bases). V was clipped by 4 bases and J by 4 bases, with 10 bases between them. The CDR3 spans 13 residues. Per the germline V gene, CDR1 is SGHVS and CDR2 is FQNEAQ. The CDR3 bases are TGTGCCAGCAGCTCCGGACAGTTCTATGGCTACACCTTC. Translated: CASSSGQFYGYTF.

This clone turned up a few times. This chain uses TRBV23-1 with TRBJ1-5, with D unresolved. TRBV23-1 is classed as an ORF, of uncertain function. Between the trimmed V and J ends, which lost 10 bases and 9 bases, there was a span of 16 bases. The CDR3 consists of 12 residues. This chain's CDR3 is CAISSGLSPQHF. In DNA, the CDR3 is TGCGCCATCTCTTCCGGACTGTCGCCCCAGCATTTT.

The chain uses TRBV18 and TRBJ1-1; D perhaps matches TRBD1 (5 bases). Deletions cut 2 bases from V and 1 base from J, with 11 bases between. The CDR3 runs to 15 residues. Germline V gives CDR1 KGHSH, CDR2 LQKENI. The CDR3 nucleotides read TGTGCCAGCTCACCAAGGGGCAGTCAGAACACTGAAGCTTTCTTT. This gives the protein CASSPRGSQNTEAFF.

This clone was observed a handful of times. This sequence joins TRBV2 and TRBJ2-1; possibly TRBD1 or TRBD2 for D (6 bases each). Germline loops: CDR1 SNHLY, CDR2 FYNNEI. This CDR3 contains 14 residues. The V and J ends lost 4 bases and 6 bases respectively, with 13 bases between them. The CDR3 DNA reads TGTGCCAGCAGTGTGAAGGGGGGAGGCAATGAGCAGTTCTTC. Its translation: CASSVKGGGNEQFF.

The gene calls are TRBV19 and TRBJ1-1; D not certain. The length of the CDR3 is 11 residues. V was trimmed by 8 bases and J by 0 bases, leaving 4 bases between them. The V gene's germline CDR1 is LNHDA and CDR2 SQIVND (reference sequence). CDR3 protein: CASLLNTEAFF. The CDR3 nucleotides read TGTGCCAGTTTATTGAACACTGAAGCTTTCTTT.

This CDR3 reads CASSTGTGVANEKLFF. CDR3 DNA sequence: TGTGCCAGCAGCACCGGGACAGGGGTGGCTAATGAAAAACTGTTTTTT. This chain links TRBV7-2 with TRBJ1-4, with 10 nucleotides matching TRBD1. The CDR3 covers 16 residues. With V trimmed by 5 bases and J by 3 bases, 6 bases remained unmatched. Germline CDR1 SGHTA, CDR2 FQGNSA.

This clone has a handful of counts. The chain combines TRBV29-1 with TRBJ1-2; 12 nucleotides match TRBD1. From germline, CDR1 is SQVTM and CDR2 ANQGSEA. The CDR3 extends over 15 amino acids. After removal of 5 bases from V and 8 bases from J, the junction contained 12 bases not matched to a gene. CDR3 sequence: CSVNPGQGATGGYTF. As DNA, the CDR3 is TGCAGCGTTAATCCGGGACAGGGGGCGACTGGCGGCTACACCTTC.

This chain links TRBV10-2 with TRBJ2-3, with D perhaps TRBD1 (6 bases). Germline assignment: CDR1 WSHSY and CDR2 SAAADI. V lost 7 bases and J 2 bases, leaving 13 bases between the germline ends. This CDR3 comprises 14 residues. DNA for the CDR3: TGCGCCAGCACACAGGGCCCCTCCACAGATACGCAGTATTTT. It yields the protein CASTQGPSTDTQYF.

The CDR3 reads CASSSDTRGYTF. Here the CDR3 DNA reads TGTGCCAGCAGTTCAGACACCCGTGGCTACACCTTC. The V and J genes are TRBV27 and TRBJ1-2; D is unclear. This CDR3 contains 12 residues. V gave up 4 bases and J gave up 7 bases, with 10 bases separating them. Germline V gives CDR1 MNHEY, CDR2 SMNVEV (reference sequence).

This clone was recorded only once. J is TRBJ1-2 and V is TRBV5-6; D is unresolved. V lost 5 bases and J 10 bases, leaving 12 bases between the germline ends. This CDR3 comprises 11 residues. Germline CDR1 is SGHDT and CDR2 is YYEEEE. CDR3 loop: CASRRRESYTF. The CDR3 DNA reads TGTGCCAGCAGAAGGAGAGAGTCCTACACCTTC. Full variable domain (outside the CDR3, taken from reference TRBV5-6 and TRBJ1-2): DAGVTQSPTHLIKTRGQQVTLRCSPKSGHDTVSWYQQALGQGPQFIFQYYEEEERQRGNFPDRFSGHQFPNYSSELNVNALLLGDSALYLCASRRRESYTFGSGTRLTVV.

The V gene is TRBV9, the J gene TRBJ1-4; unclear D gene. This CDR3 is built from 15 residues. The germline V gene encodes CDR1 SGDLS and CDR2 YYNGEE. V dropped 1 base and J dropped 5 bases, with 12 bases sitting between them. The CDR3 reads CASSVTSRSNEKLFF. CDR3 nucleotides: TGTGCCAGCAGCGTAACCTCCAGGTCGAATGAAAAACTGTTTTTT.

V and J are TRBV27 and TRBJ2-1; 10 bases map to TRBD2. The CDR3 loop spans 15 amino acids. J lost 8 bases, V lost 6 bases, and 10 bases had no gene match. Germline values: CDR1 MNHEY, CDR2 SMNVEV (reference sequence). CDR3 sequence: CASSQSGRAPYEQFF. The DNA of the CDR3 is TGTGCCAGCAGCCAGAGCGGGAGGGCCCCATATGAGCAGTTCTTC.

CDR3 nucleotides: TGTGCCAGCAGTGCTCGACTAGCGGGGGCTCCTTCCAATGAGCAGTTCTTC. This gives the protein CASSARLAGAPSNEQFF. The rearrangement uses TRBV2 and TRBJ2-1, with 12 bases fitting TRBD2. The CDR3 runs to 17 residues. Germline-derived CDR1 and CDR2 are SNHLY and FYNNEI. Trimming at V came to 4 bases and at J to 6 bases, leaving 10 bases not matched to a gene.

The rearrangement uses TRBV14 and TRBJ1-1; no clear D gene. The V gene's germline CDR1 is SGHDN and CDR2 FVKESK. V lost 2 bases and J lost 0, with 4 bases in between. This CDR3 comprises 13 residues. The CDR3 DNA reads TGTGCCAGCAGCCAAAATTTGAACACTGAAGCTTTCTTT. Amino acids: CASSQNLNTEAFF.

V gene TRBV7-2 combines with J gene TRBJ1-6, with a possible D match to TRBD1 (5 bases). There are 16 residues in the CDR3. Germline assignment: CDR1 SGHTA and CDR2 FQGNSA. V gave up 1 base and J gave up 9 bases, with 16 bases separating them. The CDR3 DNA follows: TGTGCCAGCAGCTTAGTGTTTCAGGGTGCGGGTTCACCCCTCCACTTT. Its translation: CASSLVFQGAGSPLHF.

This chain connects TRBV7-9 to TRBJ1-1, with a tentative D call TRBD1 (5 bases). This CDR3 contains 15 residues. The V end lost 1 base, the J end lost 1 base, and 10 bases lay between the germline ends. Germline CDR1 and CDR2: SEHNR and FQNEAQ (reference sequence). The CDR3 DNA sequence: TGTGCCAGCAGCTTAGTTCAGGGTACGAACACTGAAGCTTTCTTT. This translates into CASSLVQGTNTEAFF.

The chain links TRBV18 to TRBJ2-1; possibly TRBD1 or TRBD2 for D (5 bases each). This CDR3 is 15 amino acids long. V was shortened by 5 bases and J by 8 bases, with 19 bases between the two germline ends. Germline CDR1 and CDR2: KGHSH and LQKENI. The chain's CDR3 is CASSGVLGTGDEQFF. The CDR3 bases are TGTGCCAGCTCAGGGGTACTAGGGACGGGCGATGAGCAGTTCTTC. The full variable domain, in which reference TRBV18 and TRBJ2-1 provide the parts outside the CDR3, is NAGVMQNPRHLVRRRGQEARLRCSPMKGHSHVYWYRQLPEEGLKFMVYLQKENIIDESGMPKERFSAEFPKEGPSILRIQQVVRGDSAAYFCASSGVLGTGDEQFFGPGTRLTVL.

The chain employs TRBV6-5 and TRBJ2-2, with D unresolved. CDR1 and CDR2 from the germline V gene are MNHEY and SVGAGI. With 2 bases removed from V and 7 bases from J, the gap between germline ends came to 14 bases. The CDR3 is 15 residues long. The CDR3 loop reads CASSYGSRNGGELFF. CDR3 coding DNA: TGTGCCAGCAGTTACGGGTCGCGGAACGGCGGGGAGCTGTTTTTT.

This rearrangement joins TRBV5-1 to TRBJ2-5; D is unclear. This CDR3 comprises 15 residues. Germline V lookup: CDR1 SGHRS, CDR2 YFSETQ. Trimming took off 0 bases at V and 2 bases at J, with 11 bases between the two ends. DNA for the CDR3: TGCGCCAGCAGCTTGGCCTCACTGACTCAAGAGACCCAGTACTTC. Its protein is CASSLASLTQETQYF.

The chain recombines TRBV10-1 with TRBJ1-2; 7 bases match TRBD1. The CDR3 totals 14 residues. V gave up 9 bases and J gave up 4 bases; unmatched junction bases: 11. Germline values: CDR1 WNHNN, CDR2 SYGVQD (reference sequence). CDR3 sequence (DNA): TGCGCCAGGTCACTGACAGGGTTGGGCTATGGCTACACCTTC. Residues: CARSLTGLGYGYTF.

The V call is TRBV15, the J call TRBJ1-5, with D hard to call. V shed 2 bases and J shed 1 base, with 3 bases lying between them. The germline V gene encodes CDR1 LNHNV and CDR2 YYDKDF (reference sequence). This CDR3 is 13 amino acids long. The DNA for the CDR3 is TGTGCCACCAGCAGATCCAGCAATCAGCCCCAGCATTTT. Encoded protein: CATSRSSNQPQHF.

This clone was seen many times. This rearrangement joins TRBV12-5 to TRBJ1-5; TRBD1 matches 7 bases. Unmatched junction bases numbered 9, after V lost 6 bases and J lost 7 bases. Per the germline V gene, CDR1 is LGHNT and CDR2 is FRNRAP. This CDR3 is built from 14 residues. Here the CDR3 DNA reads TGTGCTAGTGGCCTGACAGGGATCGGACAGCCCCAGCATTTT. Protein sequence: CASGLTGIGQPQHF.

This chain links TRBV6-5 with TRBJ1-1; D may be TRBD1 (6 bases). Trimming took 5 bases from V and 0 from J, leaving 13 bases between them. This CDR3 spans 15 amino acids. From germline, CDR1 is MNHEY and CDR2 SVGAGI. The chain's CDR3 is CASSVQGMLNTEAFF. The CDR3 DNA reads TGTGCCAGCAGTGTACAGGGCATGTTGAACACTGAAGCTTTCTTT.

The chain links TRBV5-4 to TRBJ1-2, with 10 nucleotides matching TRBD1. With V trimmed by 3 bases and J by 4 bases, 6 bases remained unmatched. CDR1 SGHNT and CDR2 YYREEE come from the germline V gene (reference sequence). The CDR3 loop spans 15 amino acids. The CDR3: CASSSARQGAYGYTF. DNA for the CDR3: TGTGCCAGCAGCTCCGCTCGACAGGGGGCCTATGGCTACACCTTC.

V and J are TRBV15 and TRBJ1-2; no definite D call. The CDR3 is made up of 13 amino acids. The V gene's germline CDR1 is LNHNV and CDR2 YYDKDF (reference sequence). The V gene lost 3 bases and the J gene lost 4 bases, with 9 bases spanning the gap. The CDR3 spells CATSSRRAYGYTF. The CDR3 DNA reads as TGTGCCACCAGCAGTCGGCGTGCCTATGGCTACACCTTC. Full variable domain (rest looked up from reference TRBV15 and TRBJ1-2): DAMVIQNPRYQVTQFGKPVTLSCSQTLNHNVMYWYQQKSSQAPKLLFHYYDKDFNNEADTPDNFQSRRPNTSFCFLDIRSPGLGDTAMYLCATSSRRAYGYTFGSGTRLTVV.

The chain recombines TRBV2 with TRBJ1-2; D is undetermined. Trimming shortened V by 5 bases and J by 4 bases, and 14 bases separated the two germline ends. The CDR3 contains 14 residues. Germline-derived CDR1 and CDR2 are SNHLY and FYNNEI. CDR3 amino acids: CASSSYTFSYGYTF. For the CDR3, the DNA is TGTGCCAGCAGTTCCTATACATTTTCCTATGGCTACACCTTC.

J is TRBJ2-1 and V is TRBV11-3; 10 nucleotides line up with TRBD2. Germline loops: CDR1 SGHNT, CDR2 YENEEA. The CDR3 is 16 amino acids. Losses at the gene ends were 5 bases for V and 1 base for J; bases not matched to a gene: 5. The CDR3 DNA sequence: TGTGCCAGCAGCCCGGGACTAGCGTGGTCCTACAATGAGCAGTTCTTC. It yields the protein CASSPGLAWSYNEQFF.